The 2 T cell receptor beta chains below were found in one sample sequenced in a study of control samples from healthy donors and cancer patients. Sequencing used immunoSEQ multiplex PCR; TCRdb keeps in-frame clones, though not all of them. The top ten hold around 2.1% of the sample, which has over 100,000 clones, 92% seen once. The source material was blood. These receptors were taken from a woman aged 50 to 65 in good health.

J is TRBJ2-7 and V is TRBV27; 9 nucleotides align to TRBD2. The V gene's germline CDR1 is MNHEY and CDR2 SMNVEV (reference sequence). The CDR3 spans 17 residues. With V trimmed by 2 bases and J by 3 bases, 11 bases remained unmatched. The CDR3 loop reads CASSLIGGRAVFYEQYF. The DNA of the CDR3 is TGTGCCAGCAGTTTAATCGGCGGGAGGGCCGTTTTCTACGAGCAGTACTTC.

This rearrangement joins TRBV7-9 to TRBJ2-7; D unresolved. CDR1 and CDR2 from the germline V gene are SEHNR and FQNEAQ (reference sequence). The ends were cut back, 5 bases at V and 2 bases at J, with 7 bases in the middle. The CDR3 has 12 amino acids. CDR3 residues: CASSPNAYEQYF. The CDR3 coding sequence is TGTGCCAGCAGCCCCAACGCCTACGAGCAGTACTTC.